This TCR beta chain was retrieved from a study of glioma-infiltrating T cells after dendritic cell vaccination. At the level of the study: Autologous tumor lysate was loaded overnight onto monocyte-derived dendritic cells grown approximately seven days with IL-4 and GM-CSF.

Assay used: immunoSEQ multiplex PCR; TCRdb lists only in-frame clones, some missing. This table holds 100,000 or so clones, nearly 90% found once. Regarding time point: after dendritic cell vaccination, including at tumor progression/relapse. Selection required adequate fresh-frozen tumor tissue plus more than two years' survival data. The CDR3 covers 14 residues. With 1 base removed from V and 9 bases from J, the gap between germline ends came to 13 bases. The germline V gene encodes CDR1 MGHRA and CDR2 YSYEKL. The chain recombines TRBV4-1 with TRBJ2-1, with D maybe TRBD1 (5 bases). This specimen was blood, taken after dendritic cell vaccination. The TCR sequence derives from a human donor with glioblastoma. The CDR3 sequence: CASSQAGSRREQFF. The CDR3 DNA reads as TGCGCCAGCAGCCAAGCAGGGTCCCGTCGTGAGCAGTTCTTC.